The T cell receptor beta chain described here comes from a study of PD-1 blockade in mismatch repair-deficient tumors. From germline, CDR1 is LNHDA and CDR2 SQIVND (reference sequence). V shed 8 bases, J shed 5 bases, and the junction held 10 bases outside the gene matches. The CDR3 contains 14 residues. Profiling relied on immunoSEQ multiplex PCR, and the TCRdb table lists in-frame clones only, not all of them. The sample includes around 16,000 clones, roughly 84% of them seen just once. The rearrangement uses TRBV19 and TRBJ2-7, with TRBD1 matching over 9 bases. Sequences were derived from PBMCs, sampled 4 weeks after starting pembrolizumab. The receptor's source is an adult with mismatch repair-deficient cancer. The CDR3 loop reads CASSSRDRAHEQYF. CDR3 coding DNA: TGTGCCAGTTCTTCCCGGGACAGGGCCCACGAGCAGTACTTC.